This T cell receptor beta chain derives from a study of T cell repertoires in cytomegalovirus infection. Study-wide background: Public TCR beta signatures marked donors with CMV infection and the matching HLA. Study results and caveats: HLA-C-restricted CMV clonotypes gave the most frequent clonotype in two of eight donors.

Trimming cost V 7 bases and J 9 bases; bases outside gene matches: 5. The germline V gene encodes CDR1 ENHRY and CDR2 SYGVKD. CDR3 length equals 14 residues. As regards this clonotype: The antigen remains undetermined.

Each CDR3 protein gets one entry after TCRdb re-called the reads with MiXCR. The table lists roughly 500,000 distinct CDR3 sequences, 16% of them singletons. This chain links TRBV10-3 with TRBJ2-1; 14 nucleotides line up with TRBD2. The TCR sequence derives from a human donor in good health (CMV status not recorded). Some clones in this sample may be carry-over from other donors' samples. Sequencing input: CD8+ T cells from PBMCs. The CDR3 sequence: CAINGLAGGTEQFF. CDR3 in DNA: TGTGCCATCAACGGACTAGCGGGGGGCACTGAGCAGTTCTTC.